This TCR beta chain was documented in a study of shared clonotypes between healthy human individuals. Naive CD8 cells lacked CD45RO and underwent positive selection for CCR7, leaving out terminally differentiated effector memory CD45RA+ cells. Trimming stripped 6 bases from V and 4 bases from J, with 14 bases between. In germline, CDR1 is SNHLY, CDR2 FYNNEI. The CDR3 is made up of 14 amino acids. Produced via immunoSEQ multiplex PCR; TCRdb's table is partial and in-frame only. There are about 2.1 million clones in the sample; 90% to 95% occur only once, and 1.5% to 2% lies in the top ten. V and J are TRBV2 and TRBJ2-3; possibly TRBD1 or TRBD2 for D (5 bases each). The source of this sequence is a man between 18 and 29 years old in good health. Some clones in this sample may be carry-over from other donors' samples. The source material was naive CD8+ T cells from PBMCs. The CDR3 sequence: CASRPSLGADTQYF. The CDR3 nucleotides read TGTGCCAGCAGGCCCAGCCTGGGGGCAGATACGCAGTATTTT.